These 30 T cell receptor beta chains originate from one sample sequenced in a study of T cell repertoires in ileal Crohn's disease. Some clones are missing from TCRdb's copy, which holds only in-frame ones; the method was immunoSEQ multiplex PCR. Among over 13,000 clones, less than 85% were seen once, and the ten largest hold under 5.5%. Sequenced sample: ileal tissue. These receptors were obtained from an adult with Crohn's disease.

The chain has TRBV10-1 and TRBJ2-7, with 7 bases that match TRBD1. Germline CDR1 and CDR2: WNHNN and SYGVQD (reference sequence). Trimming cost V 2 bases and J 4 bases; bases outside gene matches: 14. This CDR3 comprises 17 residues. CDR3 sequence (DNA): TGCGCCAGCAGTGAGACAGGGGACCCCCGTGATAGTTACGAGCAGTACGTC. Translated: CASSETGDPRDSYEQYV.

CDR3 region: CASSLNGQVVTGELFF. CDR3 bases: TGTGCCAGCAGTTTAAATGGACAGGTCGTTACCGGGGAGCTGTTTTTT. V and J are TRBV27 and TRBJ2-2; 7 bases agree with TRBD1. With V trimmed by 2 bases and J by 5 bases, 8 bases remained unmatched. CDR3 length equals 16 residues. Germline V gene lookup returns CDR1 MNHEY and CDR2 SMNVEV (reference sequence).

The chain has TRBV19 and TRBJ1-5; TRBD1 is a possible D gene (5 bases). The V and J ends lost 3 bases and 6 bases respectively, with 12 bases between them. Germline V lookup: CDR1 LNHDA, CDR2 SQIVND (reference sequence). The CDR3 consists of 14 residues. The CDR3 loop is CASSIKKGPQPQHF. CDR3 nucleotides: TGTGCCAGTAGTATCAAGAAGGGGCCTCAGCCCCAGCATTTT.

The V and J genes are TRBV19 and TRBJ1-1, with a tentative D call TRBD1 (5 bases). Looked up from germline, CDR1 is LNHDA and CDR2 is SQIVND (reference sequence). This CDR3 contains 17 residues. Trimming took 2 bases from V and 4 from J, leaving 20 bases between them. The CDR3 reads CASSIFTGIGASTEAFF. In DNA form, the CDR3 reads TGTGCCAGTAGTATATTTACAGGAATTGGGGCCTCCACTGAAGCTTTCTTT.

This clone has more than one count but fewer than ten. The chain joins TRBV19 to TRBJ2-1; 9 bases agree with TRBD1. CDR3 length: 13 residues. Germline V CDR1 and CDR2: LNHDA, SQIVND (reference sequence). V shed 6 bases and J 8 bases; nucleotides not matched to a gene: 5. In DNA, the CDR3 is TGTGCCAGTAGGCCACAGGGGGCTGATGAGCAGTTCTTC. This codes for CASRPQGADEQFF.

The chain carries TRBV5-1 and TRBJ2-1; D is unresolved. CDR1 and CDR2 (germline): SGHRS, YFSETQ. CDR3 size: 14 residues. The V end lost 0 bases, the J end lost 8 bases, and 12 bases lay between the germline ends. For the CDR3, the DNA is TGCGCCAGCAGCTTGGCCTTACTACCTGATGAGCAGTTCTTC. Protein: CASSLALLPDEQFF. Full variable domain (outside the CDR3, taken from reference TRBV5-1 and TRBJ2-1): KAGVTQTPRYLIKTRGQQVTLSCSPISGHRSVSWYQQTPGQGLQFLFEYFSETQRNKGNFPGRFSGRQFSNSRSEMNVSTLELGDSALYLCASSLALLPDEQFFGPGTRLTVL.

The CDR3 DNA sequence: TGCGCCAGCAGCCAAGTGGGTAGCGGGGGGCGTAGCACAGATACGCAGTATTTT. Protein sequence: CASSQVGSGGRSTDTQYF. The rearrangement uses TRBV4-1 and TRBJ2-3; 10 nucleotides align to TRBD2. Germline-derived CDR1 and CDR2 are MGHRA and YSYEKL. The V and J ends lost 1 base and 0 bases, in that order; junction bases with no gene match: 7. The CDR3 runs 18 residues.

The genes are TRBV27 and TRBJ2-1, with D tentatively TRBD1 (7 bases). Trimming cost V 6 bases and J 2 bases, with 14 bases left between them. This CDR3 is built from 15 residues. Per the germline V gene, CDR1 is MNHEY and CDR2 is SMNVEV (reference sequence). CDR3 coding DNA: TGTGCCAGCAGGAGCTTCAGGGGGGCCTACAATGAGCAGTTCTTC. Encoded protein: CASRSFRGAYNEQFF.

The rearrangement links TRBV6-4 to TRBJ1-2, with no clear D. The CDR3 sequence is 14 residues long. Trimming took 5 bases from V and 5 from J, leaving 15 bases between them. Germline CDR1 reads MRHNA; CDR2 reads SNTAGT. For the CDR3, the DNA is TGTGCCAGCAGTCTGCACCCAAGGGAGTATGGCTACACCTTC. Translation gives CASSLHPREYGYTF.

The chain uses TRBV4-1 and TRBJ2-2; unclear D gene. Germline loops: CDR1 MGHRA, CDR2 YSYEKL. Trimming removed 0 bases from V and 8 bases from J, with 10 bases in between. The CDR3 has 14 residues. CDR3 coding DNA: TGCGCCAGCAGCCAAGATGGCGGAGAAGGGGAGCTGTTTTTT. Its translation is CASSQDGGEGELFF.

By sample fraction, this clone is medium-sized. The rearrangement links TRBV25-1 to TRBJ1-6, with D possibly matching TRBD1 (6 bases). The CDR3 covers 14 residues. Germline CDR1 reads MGHDK; CDR2 reads SYGVNS. Trimming removed 1 base at V and 7 bases at J, with 8 bases between. The CDR3 coding sequence is TGTGCCAGCAGTGAATTTCAGGGGAATTCACCCCTCCACTTT. Translated: CASSEFQGNSPLHF.

The chain carries TRBV28 and TRBJ2-7; 10 bases fit TRBD2. Per germline, CDR1 MDHEN and CDR2 SYDVKM. V was pared by 6 bases and J by 4 bases, with 6 bases of the junction left unmatched. This CDR3 has 14 amino acids. The CDR3 protein is CASRASGSGYEQYV. The CDR3 DNA follows: TGTGCCAGCAGAGCTAGCGGGAGCGGGTACGAGCAGTACGTC.

The chain joins TRBV30 to TRBJ1-5; unclear D gene. The CDR3 covers 16 residues. CDR1 and CDR2 (germline): GTSNPN, SVGIG (reference sequence). V was shortened by 2 bases and J by 4 bases, with 18 bases between the two germline ends. CDR3 coding DNA: TGTGCCTGGAGTCCACCCGCAATGACTGGGAATCAGCCCCAGCATTTT. Translation: CAWSPPAMTGNQPQHF. The variable domain in full, with the rest retrieved from reference TRBV30 and TRBJ1-5, is SQTIHQWPATLVQPVGSPLSLECTVEGTSNPNLYWYRQAAGRGLQLLFYSVGIGQISSEVPQNLSASRPQDRQFILSSKKLLLSDSGFYLCAWSPPAMTGNQPQHFGDGTRLSIL.

The chain carries TRBV25-1 and TRBJ2-2, with D uncertain. V dropped 11 bases and J dropped 0 bases, with 19 bases sitting between them. The CDR3 spans 16 residues. The germline V gene has CDR1 MGHDK and CDR2 SYGVNS. The CDR3 spells CACQPASIANTGELFF. The CDR3, as DNA: TGTGCCTGCCAACCTGCGAGTATCGCGAACACCGGGGAGCTGTTTTTT.

The rearrangement uses TRBV29-1 and TRBJ1-2; no definite D call. The CDR3 sequence is 13 residues long. CDR1 is SQVTM and CDR2 is ANQGSEA in the germline V gene. V lost 3 bases to trimming and J lost 5 bases, with 13 bases between them. CDR3 nucleotides: TGCAGCGTTGACCCCGGACTCGCATATGGCTACACCTTC. Residues: CSVDPGLAYGYTF.

The genes are TRBV6-1 and TRBJ2-1; D call uncertain. The germline CDR1 and CDR2 sequences are MNHNS and SASEGT. The CDR3 is made up of 14 amino acids. Trimming took off 5 bases at V and 4 bases at J, with 12 bases between the two ends. The DNA of the CDR3 is TGTGCCAGCAGTTCCCTTCGCGCTTACAATGAGCAGTTCTTC. This codes for CASSSLRAYNEQFF.

This clone was observed once. The gene calls are TRBV10-2 and TRBJ2-7; TRBD2 aligns across 9 bases. The CDR3 is 21 residues long. The junction had 21 bases not matched to a gene; V was cut back by 0 bases and J by 3 bases. CDR1 and CDR2 (germline): WSHSY, SAAADI. Here the CDR3 reads CASSESEDRPRRLAGLYEQYV. As DNA, the CDR3 is TGCGCCAGCAGTGAGTCCGAGGACCGCCCTAGGCGGCTAGCGGGACTCTACGAGCAGTACGTC.

V usage is TRBV10-2 and J usage is TRBJ2-4; perhaps TRBD1 as D (6 bases). CDR3 length: 15 amino acids. The germline V gene has CDR1 WSHSY and CDR2 SAAADI. V lost 2 bases and J 8 bases, leaving 16 bases between the germline ends. In nucleotides, the CDR3 is TGCGCCAGCAGTGAGGCCGTCGGACAGAGGGACATTCAGTACTTC. Protein sequence: CASSEAVGQRDIQYF.

V usage is TRBV7-9 and J usage is TRBJ2-2, with D possibly being TRBD1 (5 bases). Trimming pared 5 bases from V and 8 bases from J, leaving 9 bases between. This CDR3 has 12 residues. Germline V gives CDR1 SEHNR, CDR2 FQNEAQ (reference sequence). This CDR3 reads CASSPRTGELFF. DNA for the CDR3: TGTGCCAGCAGCCCTCGGACAGGGGAGCTGTTTTTT.

This clone was seen only a few times. The chain links TRBV5-1 to TRBJ1-1; maybe TRBD1 (6 bases). Germline values: CDR1 SGHRS, CDR2 YFSETQ. The CDR3 runs 16 residues. V was pared by 0 bases and J by 1 base, with 13 bases between. This CDR3 reads CASSLAQRTANTEAFF. As DNA, the CDR3 is TGCGCCAGCAGCTTGGCCCAGAGGACAGCGAACACTGAAGCTTTCTTT.

The rearrangement uses TRBV19 and TRBJ1-3; D unclear. CDR3 length equals 13 residues. CDR1 LNHDA and CDR2 SQIVND come from the germline V gene (reference sequence). Trimming stripped 6 bases from V and 1 base from J, with 7 bases between. CDR3 coding DNA: TGTGCCAGTAGGAGGGCGTCTGGAAACACCATATATTTT. Residues: CASRRASGNTIYF. Using reference TRBV19 and TRBJ1-3 for the parts outside the CDR3, the full variable domain is DGGITQSPKYLFRKEGQNVTLSCEQNLNHDAMYWYRQDPGQGLRLIYYSQIVNDFQKGDIAEGYSVSREKKESFPLTVTSAQKNPTAFYLCASRRASGNTIYFGEGSWLTVV.

The rearrangement joins TRBV19 to TRBJ1-2; no reliable D call. V was trimmed by 0 bases and J by 3 bases, leaving 11 bases between them. CDR1 and CDR2 from the germline V gene are LNHDA and SQIVND (reference sequence). The CDR3 contains 15 residues. This CDR3 reads CASSIESGNYYGYTF. DNA for the CDR3: TGTGCCAGTAGTATAGAGTCCGGGAACTACTATGGCTACACCTTC. The whole variable domain, remainder taken from reference TRBV19 and TRBJ1-2, is DGGITQSPKYLFRKEGQNVTLSCEQNLNHDAMYWYRQDPGQGLRLIYYSQIVNDFQKGDIAEGYSVSREKKESFPLTVTSAQKNPTAFYLCASSIESGNYYGYTFGSGTRLTVV.

In its sample, this clone is large (0.1 to 1%). V and J are TRBV7-4 and TRBJ2-5; 7 nucleotides align to TRBD2. Unmatched junction bases numbered 14, after V lost 6 bases and J lost 1 base. Germline V lookup: CDR1 SGHVT, CDR2 SQSDAQ. The CDR3 is 17 amino acids. The CDR3 sequence is CASSLFRAGPIQETQYF. CDR3 DNA: TGTGCCAGCAGTCTGTTTCGAGCGGGACCGATCCAAGAGACCCAGTACTTC. The full variable domain, rest sourced from reference TRBV7-4 and TRBJ2-5, is GAGVSQSPRYKVAKRGRDVALRCDSISGHVTLYWYRQTLGQGSEVLTYSQSDAQRDKSGRPSGRFSAERPERSVSTLKIQRTEQGDSAVYLCASSLFRAGPIQETQYFGPGTRLLVL.

This clone was recorded once. The chain uses TRBV6-1 and TRBJ2-3, with 10 bases fitting TRBD1. CDR1 MNHNS and CDR2 SASEGT come from the germline V gene. The J segment lost 4 bases and the V segment lost 5 bases, leaving 6 bases of the junction unmatched. The CDR3 consists of 15 residues. DNA of the CDR3: TGTGCCAGCAGTTTCCGGGACAGGGGTGCAGATACGCAGTATTTT. Translating it yields CASSFRDRGADTQYF.

V usage is TRBV7-3 and J usage is TRBJ2-3, with 8 bases matching TRBD2. Germline trimming cut 5 bases from V and 5 bases from J; bases unmatched to any gene: 9. The CDR3 is made up of 15 amino acids. Per germline, CDR1 SGHTA and CDR2 FQGTGA. The CDR3 sequence: CASSRRGGGGDTQYF. The CDR3 bases are TGTGCCAGCAGCCGACGGGGGGGCGGTGGAGATACGCAGTATTTT.

V is TRBV10-3 and J is TRBJ2-5; the D gene is possibly TRBD1 (6 bases). V shed 7 bases and J shed 2 bases, with 8 bases lying between them. CDR3 length equals 12 residues. In germline, CDR1 is ENHRY, CDR2 SYGVKD. The CDR3 nucleotides read TGTGCCATCATACAGGGTCAAGAGACCCAGTACTTC. Protein sequence: CAIIQGQETQYF.

V gene TRBV6-1 combines with J gene TRBJ1-6; D not certain. CDR1 and CDR2 from the germline V gene are MNHNS and SASEGT. The CDR3 covers 15 residues. Trimming left V 2 bases short and J 5 bases short, with 10 bases between. The CDR3 spells CASSERGRDNSPLHF. The CDR3 nucleotides read TGTGCCAGCAGTGAACGGGGAAGGGATAATTCACCCCTCCACTTT.

The chain employs TRBV5-1 and TRBJ2-6; D unresolved. The length of the CDR3 is 14 residues. Germline loops: CDR1 SGHRS, CDR2 YFSETQ. The V end lost 5 bases, the J end lost 0 bases, and 6 bases lay between the germline ends. The CDR3 loop is CASRAVSGANVLTF. CDR3 nucleotides: TGCGCCAGCAGGGCAGTCTCTGGGGCCAACGTCCTGACTTTC.

The chain has TRBV7-2 and TRBJ2-1; D is unresolved. V was shortened by 5 bases and J by 2 bases, with 19 bases between the two germline ends. The CDR3 loop spans 17 amino acids. Germline V gene data show CDR1 as SGHTA and CDR2 as FQGNSA. The CDR3 DNA reads as TGTGCCAGCAGCGGAGCTGACGCTTCCGTCCCCTACAATGAGCAGTTCTTC. It yields the protein CASSGADASVPYNEQFF.

J is TRBJ1-4 and V is TRBV6-6, with D possibly matching TRBD1 (5 bases). The V gene lost 5 bases and the J gene lost 0 bases, with 10 bases spanning the gap. This CDR3 comprises 15 residues. CDR1 and CDR2 from the germline V gene are MNHNY and SVGAGI (reference sequence). The CDR3, as DNA: TGTGCCAGCAGTAGAGACAGAGCAACTAATGAAAAACTGTTTTTT. Translated: CASSRDRATNEKLFF.